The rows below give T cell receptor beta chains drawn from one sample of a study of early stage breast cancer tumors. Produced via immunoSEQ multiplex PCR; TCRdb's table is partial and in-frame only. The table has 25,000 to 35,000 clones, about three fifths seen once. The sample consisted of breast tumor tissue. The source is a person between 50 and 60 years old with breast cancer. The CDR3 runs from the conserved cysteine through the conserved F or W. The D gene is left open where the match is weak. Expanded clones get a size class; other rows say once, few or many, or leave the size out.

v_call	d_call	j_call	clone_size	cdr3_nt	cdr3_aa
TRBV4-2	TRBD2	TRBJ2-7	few	TGTGCCAGCAGCGATAGCGGGAGGTCGCCCTACGAGCAGTACTTC	CASSDSGRSPYEQYF
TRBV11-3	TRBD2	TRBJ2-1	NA	TGTGCCAGCAGCTTCGGGACTAGCGGAAATGAGCAGTTCTTC	CASSFGTSGNEQFF
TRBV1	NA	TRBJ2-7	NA	TGCACCACCGGGACTAACTATTACGAGCAGTACTTC	CTTGTNYYEQYF
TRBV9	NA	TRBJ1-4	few	TGTGCCAGCAGCGTAGGGAATGGTGGAAAACTGTTTTTT	CASSVGNGGKLFF
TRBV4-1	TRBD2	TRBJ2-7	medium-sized	TGCGCCAGCAGCCGCCTGGGACTAGCGGAATCCTACGAGCAGTACTTC	CASSRLGLAESYEQYF
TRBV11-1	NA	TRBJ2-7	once	TGTGCCAGCAGCGCTCCGGAGACAGGCGTATCAGGGCAGTACTTC	CASSAPETGVSGQYF
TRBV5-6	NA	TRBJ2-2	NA	TGTGCCAGCAGCCTTCAGAACACCGGGGAGCTGTTTTTT	CASSLQNTGELFF
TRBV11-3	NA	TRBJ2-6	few	TGTGCCAGCAGCCCCGGTGGTGCTAGGGCCAACGTCCTGACTTTC	CASSPGGARANVLTF
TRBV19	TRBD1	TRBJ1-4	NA	TGTGCCAGTAAGGGACAGGGTCTGGAAAAACTGTTTTTT	CASKGQGLEKLFF
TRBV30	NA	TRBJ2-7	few	TGTGCCTGGAGTGTCCCCGTCTCCTACGAGCAGTACTTC	CAWSVPVSYEQYF
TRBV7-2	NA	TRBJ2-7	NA	TGTGCCAGCAGCTTATCTCCAGACCCCTACCAACTGGACGAGCAGTACTTC	CASSLSPDPYQLDEQYF
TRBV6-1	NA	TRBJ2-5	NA	TGTGCCAGCTTTGGCAATCAAGAGACCCAGTACTTC	CASFGNQETQYF
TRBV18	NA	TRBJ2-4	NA	TGTGCCAGCTCACCGGGGACTCGCCAAAACATTCAGTACTTC	CASSPGTRQNIQYF
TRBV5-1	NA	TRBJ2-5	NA	TGCGCCAGCAGCCACGGACAGTTCCAAGAGACCCAGTACTTC	CASSHGQFQETQYF
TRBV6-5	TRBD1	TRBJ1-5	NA	TGTGCCAGCAGTTGGGACAGGGCTGCTCAGCCCCAGCATTTT	CASSWDRAAQPQHF
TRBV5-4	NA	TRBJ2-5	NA	TGTGCCAGCAGCTTGGTAGGGGGAGGCGAAGAGACCCAGTACTTC	CASSLVGGGEETQYF
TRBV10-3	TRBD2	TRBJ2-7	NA	TGTGCCATCAGTGAGTTAACGGACTCACGAGCGGGAGGGCCCTACGAGCAGTACTTC	CAISELTDSRAGGPYEQYF
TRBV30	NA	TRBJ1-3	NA	TGTGCCTGGGACAAGACTGGAAACACCATATATTTT	CAWDKTGNTIYF
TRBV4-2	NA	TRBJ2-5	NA	TGTGCCAGCAGCCAAGATAGGCGACTATTCGTAGAGACCCAGTACTTC	CASSQDRRLFVETQYF
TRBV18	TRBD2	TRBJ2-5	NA	TGTGCCAGCTCACCTAGCGGGAGTGGTGAGACCCAGTACTTC	CASSPSGSGETQYF
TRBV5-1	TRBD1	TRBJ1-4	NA	TGCGCCAGCAGCCTAGGGACAGCAACTAATGAAAAACTGTTTTTT	CASSLGTATNEKLFF
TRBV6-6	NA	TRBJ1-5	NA	TGTGCCAGCATCTCAAGGGGCGAAGCTAGCAATCAGCCCCAGCATTTT	CASISRGEASNQPQHF
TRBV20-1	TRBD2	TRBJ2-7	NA	TGCAGTGCCGCACTAGCGAACGAGCAGTACTTC	CSAALANEQYF
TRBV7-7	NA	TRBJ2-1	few	TGTGCTAGCAGCTTTGGGCTAGACTCCTACAATGAGCAGTTCTTC	CASSFGLDSYNEQFF
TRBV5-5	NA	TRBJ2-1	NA	TGTGCCAGCAGCTTCGAGACCGGGTGGAGCTCCTACAATGAGCAGTTCTTC	CASSFETGWSSYNEQFF
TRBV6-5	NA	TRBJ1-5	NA	TGTGCCAGCAGTTACGAGGGAGGTCAGCCCCAGCATTTT	CASSYEGGQPQHF
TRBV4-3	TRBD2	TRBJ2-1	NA	TGCGCCAGCAGCCAAGGGGGAGGGGAGTTCTTC	CASSQGGGEFF